This T cell receptor (beta chain) was sequenced for a study of blood T cell repertoires in COVID-19. Study in general: Samples of COVID-19 (acute and convalescent) were obtained from the United States, Italy and Spain. Nucleic acid was either cDNA or gDNA, and it came from T cells, B-cell-depleted T cells, or PBMCs.

Methods used by the authors: Quantification of nucleated cells was approximated via reference gene primer amplification. The protocol was immunoSEQ multiplex PCR, while the TCRdb copy is restricted to in-frame clones and leaves out a portion. The DNA was the basis for D and trimming; V, J and clone size are from that table. Among roughly 100,000 clones listed, approximately 78% were seen once. The V gene's germline CDR1 is PRHDT and CDR2 FYEKMQ (reference sequence). This CDR3 spans 14 amino acids. V lost 5 bases and J lost 2, with 11 bases in between. The rearrangement joins TRBV13 to TRBJ2-3; D perhaps matches TRBD2 (6 bases). This receptor was obtained from a woman of 80 years or more with acute or convalescent COVID-19. The sequenced sample was peripheral blood. DNA of the CDR3: TGTGCCAGCAGCCCCGGGGGTTTCACAGATACGCAGTATTTT. It is translated as CASSPGGFTDTQYF.